This T cell receptor beta chain was captured in a study of blood T cell repertoires in COVID-19. Study context: Collection of acute and convalescent COVID-19 samples took place in the United States, Italy and Spain. PBMCs, B-cell-depleted T cells, or T cells were the source of the cDNA or gDNA that made up the material.

In the authors' methods: Amplification of reference gene primers provided the estimated nucleated cell counts. The data were produced by immunoSEQ multiplex PCR, yet TCRdb's version contains in-frame clones alone and is incomplete. D and trimming were read from the DNA, whereas the V and J calls and clone size are those reported in that table. The sample includes roughly 430,000 clones, about 88% of them seen just once. Enrollees, about 18 to 90 years old, lived in 24 US areas. CDR3 length: 16 residues. J lost 3 bases, V lost 0 bases, and 6 bases had no gene match. CDR1 SGHRS and CDR2 YFSETQ come from the germline V gene.

The chain links TRBV5-1 to TRBJ2-7, with 10 bases lining up with TRBD1. This clonotype was obtained from a woman aged 18-30 years who had been exposed to COVID-19. The sample taken for sequencing was PBMCs or T cells enriched from blood (not recorded which). In DNA form, the CDR3 reads TGCGCCAGCAGCTTGGCTACGGGACAGGGGTACTACGAGCAGTACTTC. Its translation: CASSLATGQGYYEQYF. Filled out from reference TRBV5-1 and TRBJ2-7, the complete variable domain reads KAGVTQTPRYLIKTRGQQVTLSCSPISGHRSVSWYQQTPGQGLQFLFEYFSETQRNKGNFPGRFSGRQFSNSRSEMNVSTLELGDSALYLCASSLATGQGYYEQYFGPGTRLTVT.